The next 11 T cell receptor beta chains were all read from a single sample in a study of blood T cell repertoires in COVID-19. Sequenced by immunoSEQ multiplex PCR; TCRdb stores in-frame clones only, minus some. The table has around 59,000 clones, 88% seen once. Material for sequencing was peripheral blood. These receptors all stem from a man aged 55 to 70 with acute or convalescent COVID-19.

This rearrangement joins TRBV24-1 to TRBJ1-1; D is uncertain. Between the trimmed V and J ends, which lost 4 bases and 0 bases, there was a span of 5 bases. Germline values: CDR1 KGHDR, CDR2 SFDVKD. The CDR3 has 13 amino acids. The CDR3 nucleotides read TGTGCCACCAGTGACGTATTGAACACTGAAGCTTTCTTT. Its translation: CATSDVLNTEAFF.

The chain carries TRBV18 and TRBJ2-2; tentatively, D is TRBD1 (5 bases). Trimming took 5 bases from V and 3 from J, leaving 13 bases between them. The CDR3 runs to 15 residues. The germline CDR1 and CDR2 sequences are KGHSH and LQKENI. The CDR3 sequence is CASSTQGAYTGELFF. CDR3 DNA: TGTGCCAGCTCAACTCAGGGCGCGTACACCGGGGAGCTGTTTTTT.

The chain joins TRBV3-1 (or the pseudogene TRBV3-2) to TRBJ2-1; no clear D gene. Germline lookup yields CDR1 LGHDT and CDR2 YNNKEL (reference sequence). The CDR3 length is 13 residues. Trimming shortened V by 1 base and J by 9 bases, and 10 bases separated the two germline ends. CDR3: CASSQARFIEQFF. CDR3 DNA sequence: TGTGCCAGCAGCCAAGCTCGGTTTATTGAGCAGTTCTTC.

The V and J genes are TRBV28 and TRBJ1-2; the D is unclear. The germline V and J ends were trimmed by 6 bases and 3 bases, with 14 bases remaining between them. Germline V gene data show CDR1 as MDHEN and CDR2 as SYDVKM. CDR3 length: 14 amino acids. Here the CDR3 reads CASRILGLDYGYTF. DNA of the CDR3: TGTGCCAGCAGGATTTTGGGTCTAGACTATGGCTACACCTTC.

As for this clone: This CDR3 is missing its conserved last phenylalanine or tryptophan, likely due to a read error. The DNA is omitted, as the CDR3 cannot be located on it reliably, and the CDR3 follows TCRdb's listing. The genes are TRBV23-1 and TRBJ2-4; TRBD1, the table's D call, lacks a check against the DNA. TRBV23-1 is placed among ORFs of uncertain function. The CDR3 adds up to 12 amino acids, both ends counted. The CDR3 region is CASSQSGQGEPN.

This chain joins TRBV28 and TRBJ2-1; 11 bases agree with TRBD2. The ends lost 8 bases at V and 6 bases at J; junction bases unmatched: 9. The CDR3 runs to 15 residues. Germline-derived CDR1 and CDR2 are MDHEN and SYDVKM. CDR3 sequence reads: CASFIAGGPFNEQFF. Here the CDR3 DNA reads TGTGCCAGCTTCATAGCGGGAGGGCCTTTCAATGAGCAGTTCTTC.

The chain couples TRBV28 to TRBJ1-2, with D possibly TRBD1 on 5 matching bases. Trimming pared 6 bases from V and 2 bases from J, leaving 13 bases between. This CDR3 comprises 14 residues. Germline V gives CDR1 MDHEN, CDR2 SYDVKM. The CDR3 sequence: CASRRVGGNYGYTF. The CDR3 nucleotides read TGTGCCAGCAGGCGGGTGGGGGGGAACTATGGCTACACCTTC.

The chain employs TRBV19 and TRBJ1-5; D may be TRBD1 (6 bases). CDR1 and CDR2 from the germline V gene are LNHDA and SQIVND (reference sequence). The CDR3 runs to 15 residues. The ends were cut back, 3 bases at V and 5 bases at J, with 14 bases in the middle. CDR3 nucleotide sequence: TGTGCCAGTAGTATCTTGGCAGGGGATTATCAGCCCCAGCATTTT. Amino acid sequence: CASSILAGDYQPQHF.

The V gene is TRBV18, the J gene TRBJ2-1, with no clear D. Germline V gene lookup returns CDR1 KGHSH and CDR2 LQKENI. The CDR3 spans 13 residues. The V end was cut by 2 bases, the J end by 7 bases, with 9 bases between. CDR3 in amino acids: CASSPLSTNEQFF. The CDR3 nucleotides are TGTGCCAGCTCACCATTAAGTACAAATGAGCAGTTCTTC.

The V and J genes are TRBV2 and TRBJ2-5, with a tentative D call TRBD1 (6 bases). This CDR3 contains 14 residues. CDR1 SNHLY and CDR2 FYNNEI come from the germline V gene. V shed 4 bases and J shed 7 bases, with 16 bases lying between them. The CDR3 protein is CASSVDSVVRTQYF. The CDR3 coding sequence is TGTGCCAGCAGTGTGGACAGTGTGGTCAGGACCCAGTACTTC.

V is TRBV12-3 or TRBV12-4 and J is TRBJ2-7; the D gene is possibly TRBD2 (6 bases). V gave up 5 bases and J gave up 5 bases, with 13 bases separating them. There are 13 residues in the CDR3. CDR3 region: CASSPQLAHEQYF. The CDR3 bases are TGTGCCAGCAGTCCGCAACTAGCCCACGAGCAGTACTTC.